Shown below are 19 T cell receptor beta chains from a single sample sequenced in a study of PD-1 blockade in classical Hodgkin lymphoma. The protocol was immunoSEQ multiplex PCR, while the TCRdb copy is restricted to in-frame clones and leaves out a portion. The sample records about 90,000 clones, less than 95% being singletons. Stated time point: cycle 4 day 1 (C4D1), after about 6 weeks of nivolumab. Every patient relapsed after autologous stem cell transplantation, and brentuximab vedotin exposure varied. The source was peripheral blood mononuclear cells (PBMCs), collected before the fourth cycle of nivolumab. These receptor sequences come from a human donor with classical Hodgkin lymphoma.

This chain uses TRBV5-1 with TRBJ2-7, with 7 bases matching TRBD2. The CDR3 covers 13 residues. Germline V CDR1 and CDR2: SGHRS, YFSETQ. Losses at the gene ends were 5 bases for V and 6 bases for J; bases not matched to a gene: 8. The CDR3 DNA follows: TGCGCCAGCAGTTCCCAATCGGGAGGCGAGCAGTACTTC. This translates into CASSSQSGGEQYF.

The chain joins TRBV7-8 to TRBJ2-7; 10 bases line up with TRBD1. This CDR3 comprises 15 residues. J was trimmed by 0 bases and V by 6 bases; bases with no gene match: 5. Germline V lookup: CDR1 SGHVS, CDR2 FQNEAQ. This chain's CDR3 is CASRSGTGVSYEQYF. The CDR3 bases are TGTGCCAGCAGATCCGGGACAGGGGTCTCCTACGAGCAGTACTTC. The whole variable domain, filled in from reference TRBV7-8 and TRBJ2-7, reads GAGVSQSPRYKVAKRGQDVALRCDPISGHVSLFWYQQALGQGPEFLTYFQNEAQLDKSGLPSDRFFAERPEGSVSTLKIQRTQQEDSAVYLCASRSGTGVSYEQYFGPGTRLTVT.

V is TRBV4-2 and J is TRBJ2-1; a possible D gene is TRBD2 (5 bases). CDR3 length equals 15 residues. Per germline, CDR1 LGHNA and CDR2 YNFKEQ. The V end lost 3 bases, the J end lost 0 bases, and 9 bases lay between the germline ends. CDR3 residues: CASSQNRDSYNEQFF. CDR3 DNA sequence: TGTGCCAGCAGCCAGAACCGGGACTCCTACAATGAGCAGTTCTTC.

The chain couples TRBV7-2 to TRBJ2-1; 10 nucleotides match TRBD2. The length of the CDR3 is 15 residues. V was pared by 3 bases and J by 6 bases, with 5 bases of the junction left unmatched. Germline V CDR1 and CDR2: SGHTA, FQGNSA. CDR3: CASSFGSGGRNEQFF. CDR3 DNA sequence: TGTGCCAGCAGCTTCGGTAGCGGGGGGCGCAATGAGCAGTTCTTC.

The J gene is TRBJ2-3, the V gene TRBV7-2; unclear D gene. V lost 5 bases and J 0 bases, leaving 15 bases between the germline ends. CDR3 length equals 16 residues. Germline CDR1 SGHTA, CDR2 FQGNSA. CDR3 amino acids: CASSPHMATSTDTQYF. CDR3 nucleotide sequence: TGTGCCAGCAGCCCTCATATGGCGACTAGCACAGATACGCAGTATTTT.

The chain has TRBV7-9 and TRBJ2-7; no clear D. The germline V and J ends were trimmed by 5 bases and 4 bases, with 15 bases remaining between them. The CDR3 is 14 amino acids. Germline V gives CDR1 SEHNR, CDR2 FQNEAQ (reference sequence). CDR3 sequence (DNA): TGTGCCAGCAGCGCCCGCTACACATCTTACGAGCAGTACTTC. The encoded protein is CASSARYTSYEQYF.

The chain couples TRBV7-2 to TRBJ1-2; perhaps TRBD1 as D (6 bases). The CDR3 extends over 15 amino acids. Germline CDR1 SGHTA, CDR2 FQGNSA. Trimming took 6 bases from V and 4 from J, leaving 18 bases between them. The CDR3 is CASSLTGKAAYGYTF. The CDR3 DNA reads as TGTGCCAGCAGTCTAACAGGGAAAGCAGCCTATGGCTACACCTTC.

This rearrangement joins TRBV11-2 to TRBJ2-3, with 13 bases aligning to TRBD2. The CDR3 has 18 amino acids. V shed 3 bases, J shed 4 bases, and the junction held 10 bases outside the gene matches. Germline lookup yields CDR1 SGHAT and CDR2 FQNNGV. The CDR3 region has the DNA TGTGCCAGCAGCTTTTTAATTAGACTAGCGGGGGGTCCAGATACGCAGTATTTT. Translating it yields CASSFLIRLAGGPDTQYF.

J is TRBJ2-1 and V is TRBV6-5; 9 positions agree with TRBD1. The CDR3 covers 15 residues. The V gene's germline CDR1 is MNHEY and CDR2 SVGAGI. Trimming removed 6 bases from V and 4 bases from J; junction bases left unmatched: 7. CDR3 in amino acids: CASRNRDRVYNEQFF. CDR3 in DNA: TGTGCCAGCAGAAACCGGGACAGGGTTTACAATGAGCAGTTCTTC.

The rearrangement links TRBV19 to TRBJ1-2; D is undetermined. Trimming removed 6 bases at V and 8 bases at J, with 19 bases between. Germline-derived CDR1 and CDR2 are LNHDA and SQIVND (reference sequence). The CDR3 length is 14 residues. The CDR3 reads CASRPFMSAGGYTF. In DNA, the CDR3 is TGTGCCAGTAGGCCATTCATGAGCGCGGGAGGCTACACCTTC.

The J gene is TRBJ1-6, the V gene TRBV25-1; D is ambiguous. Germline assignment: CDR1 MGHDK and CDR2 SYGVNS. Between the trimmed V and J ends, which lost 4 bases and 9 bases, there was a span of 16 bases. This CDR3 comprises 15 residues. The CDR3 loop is CASSGDPPVGSPLHF. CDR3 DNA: TGTGCCAGCAGTGGAGACCCCCCAGTTGGTTCACCCCTCCACTTT.

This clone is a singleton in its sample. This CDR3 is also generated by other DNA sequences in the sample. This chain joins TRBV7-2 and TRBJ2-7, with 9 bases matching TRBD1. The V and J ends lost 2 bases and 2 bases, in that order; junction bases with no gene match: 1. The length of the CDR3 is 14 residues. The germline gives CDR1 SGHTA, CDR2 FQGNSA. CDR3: CASSLRQGAYEQYF. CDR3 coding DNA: TGTGCCAGCAGCTTAAGACAGGGGGCCTACGAGCAGTACTTC.

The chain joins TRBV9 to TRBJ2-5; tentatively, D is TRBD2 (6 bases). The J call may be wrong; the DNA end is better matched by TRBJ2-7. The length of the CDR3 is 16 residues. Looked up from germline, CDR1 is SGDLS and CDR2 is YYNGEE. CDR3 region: CASSTKPGVGPYEQYF. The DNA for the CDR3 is TGTGCCAGCAGCACTAAACCGGGAGTAGGGCCCTACGAGCAGTACTTC.

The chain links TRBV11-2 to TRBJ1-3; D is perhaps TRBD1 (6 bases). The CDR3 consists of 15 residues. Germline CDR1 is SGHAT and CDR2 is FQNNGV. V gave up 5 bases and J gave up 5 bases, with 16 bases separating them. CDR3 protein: CASSLMGGSRNTIYF. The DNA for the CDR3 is TGTGCCAGCAGCCTGATGGGGGGCTCAAGAAACACCATATATTTT.

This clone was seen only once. The CDR3 bases are TGTGCCAGTAGGACGACCTTAAACTATGGCTACACCTTC. Its translation is CASRTTLNYGYTF. The rearrangement joins TRBV19 to TRBJ1-2, with D hard to call. Germline CDR1 reads LNHDA; CDR2 reads SQIVND (reference sequence). Trimming stripped 6 bases from V and 2 bases from J, with 10 bases between. The CDR3 is 13 amino acids.

Written as DNA, the CDR3 is TGTGCCAGCAGCGTAAGCGTGAAGGGAGAGACCCAGTACTTC. Protein product: CASSVSVKGETQYF. This chain connects TRBV9 to TRBJ2-5; D not certain. The CDR3 length is 14 residues. V shed 1 base and J shed 4 bases, with 11 bases lying between them. Per the germline V gene, CDR1 is SGDLS and CDR2 is YYNGEE. Filled out from reference TRBV9 and TRBJ2-5, the complete variable domain reads DSGVTQTPKHLITATGQRVTLRCSPRSGDLSVYWYQQSLDQGLQFLIQYYNGEERAKGNILERFSAQQFPDLHSELNLSSLELGDSALYFCASSVSVKGETQYFGPGTRLLVL.

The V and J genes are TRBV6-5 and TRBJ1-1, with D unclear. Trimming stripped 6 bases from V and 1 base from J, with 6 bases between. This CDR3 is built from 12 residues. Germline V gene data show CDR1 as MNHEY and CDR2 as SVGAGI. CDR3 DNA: TGTGCCAGCAGCCCAAGGAACACTGAAGCTTTCTTT. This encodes CASSPRNTEAFF.

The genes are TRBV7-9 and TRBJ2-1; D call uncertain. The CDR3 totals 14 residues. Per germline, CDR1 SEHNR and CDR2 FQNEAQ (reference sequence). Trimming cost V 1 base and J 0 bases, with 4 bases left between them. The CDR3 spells CASSLGGSYNEQFF. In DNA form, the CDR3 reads TGTGCCAGCAGCTTAGGGGGCTCCTACAATGAGCAGTTCTTC.

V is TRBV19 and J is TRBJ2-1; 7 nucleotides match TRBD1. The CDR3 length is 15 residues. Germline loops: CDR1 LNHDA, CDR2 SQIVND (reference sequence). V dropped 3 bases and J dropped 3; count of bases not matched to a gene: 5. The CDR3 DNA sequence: TGTGCCAGTAGTATTGGGGGACAGAACTACAATGAGCAGTTCTTC. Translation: CASSIGGQNYNEQFF.